Listed below are T cell receptor beta chains from one sample, sequenced in a study of T cell responses to AZD1222 COVID-19 vaccine. Profiled with immunoSEQ multiplex PCR; TCRdb holds only in-frame clones, not every one. Here the sample spans 90,000 to 150,000 clones, roughly 87% being singletons. The specimen was peripheral blood, collected 28 days after the second AZD1222 dose. All receptors derive from an adult who received the AZD1222 COVID-19 vaccine. CDR3s include the opening cysteine and the closing phenylalanine or tryptophan. Each record gives: D gene, CDR3 length, clone size, J gene, V gene, CDR3 protein, CDR3 DNA. A D gene is named only where the DNA matches it firmly. Part of the rows lack a size; the others show once, few, many or a class for expanded clones.

>.|12|once|TRBJ1-1|TRBV30
CAWARRNTEAFF
TGTGCCTGGGCACGGAGGAACACTGAAGCTTTCTTT
>.|13|.|TRBJ2-2|TRBV6-5
CASSQGAVRELFF
TGTGCCAGCAGCCAAGGTGCCGTGAGGGAGCTGTTTTTT
>TRBD2|18|.|TRBJ2-3|TRBV15
CATSSGTSALRGTDTQYF
TGTGCCACCAGCAGCGGGACTAGCGCGTTAAGAGGCACAGATACGCAGTATTTT
>.|13|.|TRBJ1-2|TRBV25-1
CASSSGLSYGYTF
TGTGCCAGTTCCTCGGGCCTTTCCTATGGCTACACCTTC
>TRBD1|15|.|TRBJ1-6|TRBV10-3
CAIRGQGYDNSPLHF
TGTGCCATAAGGGGACAGGGTTACGATAATTCACCCCTCCACTTT
>.|19|.|TRBJ2-6|TRBV18
CASSLKSGDTPPGANVLTF
TGTGCCAGCTCACTAAAGTCAGGGGACACTCCTCCGGGGGCCAACGTCCTGACTTTC
>TRBD2|16|.|TRBJ2-3|TRBV9
CASSGSSGGATDTQYF
TGTGCCAGCAGCGGTAGTAGCGGGGGGGCCACAGATACGCAGTATTTT
>.|15|few|TRBJ2-5|TRBV7-2
CASSLGVAWGETQYF
TGTGCCAGCAGCTTAGGCGTGGCCTGGGGAGAGACCCAGTACTTC
>.|13|.|TRBJ1-2|TRBV6-5
CASSYSGQYGYTF
TGTGCCAGCAGTTACTCGGGACAATATGGCTACACCTTC
>TRBD2|14|.|TRBJ2-1|TRBV5-1
CASSETSGFNEQFF
TGCGCCAGCAGTGAGACTAGCGGCTTCAATGAGCAGTTCTTC
>.|15|.|TRBJ2-2|TRBV5-6
CASSLLDRNTGELFF
TGTGCCAGCAGCTTGTTGGATCGGAACACCGGGGAGCTGTTTTTT
>TRBD1|15|.|TRBJ1-2|TRBV10-3
CAISAGQAEDYGYTF
TGTGCCATCAGTGCGGGACAGGCTGAAGACTATGGCTACACCTTC
>TRBD1|11|few|TRBJ1-2|TRBV3-1/TRBV3-2
CASSREGAYTF
TGTGCCAGCAGCCGGGAGGGGGCCTACACCTTC
>.|14|.|TRBJ2-1|TRBV27
CASRTSSAYNEQFF
TGTGCCAGCAGGACTAGTAGTGCCTACAATGAGCAGTTCTTC
>.|13|.|TRBJ1-1|TRBV19
CASSKSWGTEAFF
TGTGCCAGTAGTAAGAGTTGGGGTACTGAAGCTTTCTTT
>.|15|few|TRBJ1-5|TRBV6-2/TRBV6-3
CASSYSYGQGQPQHF
TGTGCCAGCAGTTACTCGTACGGTCAGGGGCAGCCCCAGCATTTT
>TRBD1|16|few|TRBJ1-4|TRBV28
CASSFSTGTANEKLFF
TGTGCCAGCAGTTTTTCGACAGGGACGGCTAATGAAAAACTGTTTTTT
>.|15|.|TRBJ1-5|TRBV6-2/TRBV6-3
CASSPLQVGSGPQHF
TGTGCCAGCAGTCCACTCCAGGTTGGATCGGGGCCCCAGCATTTT
>.|14|.|TRBJ1-5|TRBV27
CASSLKTGAQIQHF
TGTGCCAGCAGTTTAAAGACAGGTGCCCAAATCCAGCATTTT
>.|14|.|TRBJ1-6|TRBV2
CASRGPDRNSPLHF
TGTGCCAGCAGGGGACCTGACAGGAATTCACCCCTCCACTTT
>.|15|.|TRBJ2-5|TRBV19
CASSSVDSTGETQYF
TGTGCCAGTAGTAGTGTGGACTCTACGGGGGAGACCCAGTACTTC
>.|11|.|TRBJ1-1|TRBV6-5
CASSYGGNAFF
TGTGCCAGCAGTTACGGAGGGAATGCTTTCTTT
>TRBD1|15|.|TRBJ2-3|TRBV7-9
CASSLVKGAADTQYF
TGTGCCAGCAGCTTAGTTAAGGGGGCTGCAGATACGCAGTATTTT
>TRBD2|16|few|TRBJ2-1|TRBV12-5
CASGQASSGGPAEQFF
TGTGCTAGTGGTCAGGCCTCTAGCGGGGGGCCGGCTGAGCAGTTCTTC
>.|15|.|TRBJ1-5|TRBV6-1
CASSEAMGGGQPQHF
TGTGCCAGCAGTGAAGCAATGGGAGGGGGTCAGCCCCAGCATTTT
>.|15|once|TRBJ2-2|TRBV7-3
CASTRDSGRTGELFF
TGTGCCAGCACCCGCGATTCAGGTCGGACCGGGGAGCTGTTTTTT
>.|12|once|TRBJ1-1|TRBV2
CASNKGPTEAFF
TGTGCCAGCAACAAGGGGCCCACTGAAGCTTTCTTT
>TRBD1|17|.|TRBJ1-5|TRBV19
CASSTGTGSPSNQPQHF
TGTGCCAGTAGTACGGGGACAGGCAGCCCTAGCAATCAGCCCCAGCATTTT
>TRBD1|15|.|TRBJ1-4|TRBV7-8
CASSTNRGKNEKLFF
TGTGCCAGCAGCACTAACAGGGGGAAGAATGAAAAACTGTTTTTT
>.|14|.|TRBJ1-2|TRBV15
CATSRGDGNYGYTF
TGTGCCACCAGCAGAGGGGACGGTAACTATGGCTACACCTTC
>.|14|.|TRBJ1-3|TRBV27
CASSPVGAGNTIYF
TGTGCCAGCAGTCCCGTCGGGGCTGGAAACACCATATATTTT
>TRBD1|17|.|TRBJ1-2|TRBV10-3
CAISDPAKGQGAEGYTF
TGTGCCATCAGTGATCCTGCAAAGGGACAGGGGGCGGAGGGCTACACCTTC
>.|13|.|TRBJ2-5|TRBV11-3
CASSLRGEGTQYF
TGTGCCAGCAGCTTGAGGGGGGAGGGGACCCAGTACTTC
>.|13|.|TRBJ1-1|TRBV2
CASRDTLNTEAFF
TGTGCCAGCAGGGACACCTTGAACACTGAAGCTTTCTTT